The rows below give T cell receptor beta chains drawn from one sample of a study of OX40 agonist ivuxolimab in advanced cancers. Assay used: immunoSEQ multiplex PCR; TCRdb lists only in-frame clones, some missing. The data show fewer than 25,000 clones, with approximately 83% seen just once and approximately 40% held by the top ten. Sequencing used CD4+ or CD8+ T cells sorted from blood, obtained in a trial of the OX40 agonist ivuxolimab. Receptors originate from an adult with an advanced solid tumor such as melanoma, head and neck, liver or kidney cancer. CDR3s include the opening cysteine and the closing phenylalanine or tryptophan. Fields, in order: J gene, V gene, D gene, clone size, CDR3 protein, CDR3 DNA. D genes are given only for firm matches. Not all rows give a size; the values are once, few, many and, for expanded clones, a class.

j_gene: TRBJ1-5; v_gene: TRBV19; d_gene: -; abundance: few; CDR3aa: CATQRPGPHQPQHF; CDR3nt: TGTGCCACCCAGCGACCGGGTCCCCATCAGCCCCAGCATTTT
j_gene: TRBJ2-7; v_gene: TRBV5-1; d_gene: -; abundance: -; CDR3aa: CASSYDTSYEQYF; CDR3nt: TGCGCCAGCAGCTATGACACCTCCTACGAGCAGTACTTC
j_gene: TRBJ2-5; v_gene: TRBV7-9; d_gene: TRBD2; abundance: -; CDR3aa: CASSPSGGAGSETQYF; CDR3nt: TGTGCCAGCAGCCCAAGCGGGGGGGCCGGTTCGGAGACCCAGTACTTC
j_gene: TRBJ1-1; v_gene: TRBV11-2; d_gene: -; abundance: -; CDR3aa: CASSLGYGMNTEAFF; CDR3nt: TGTGCCAGCAGCTTAGGGTACGGGATGAACACTGAAGCTTTCTTT
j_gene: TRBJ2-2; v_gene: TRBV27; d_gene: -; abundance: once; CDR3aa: CASSLLGSAGELFF; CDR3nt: TGTGCCAGCAGTTTATTGGGGTCGGCCGGGGAGCTGTTTTTT
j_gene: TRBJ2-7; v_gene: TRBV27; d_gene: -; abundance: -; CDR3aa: CASSFRGGWEQYF; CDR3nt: TGTGCCAGCAGTTTCAGAGGGGGATGGGAGCAGTACTTC
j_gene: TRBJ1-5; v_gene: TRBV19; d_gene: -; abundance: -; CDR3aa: CASSIGYRLNQPQHF; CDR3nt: TGTGCCAGTAGTATCGGTTACAGGTTAAATCAGCCCCAGCATTTT
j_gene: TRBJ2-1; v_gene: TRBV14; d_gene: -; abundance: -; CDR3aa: CASSPLGTSSSNEQFF; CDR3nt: TGTGCCAGCAGTCCCCTCGGGACTTCAAGCTCCAATGAGCAGTTCTTC
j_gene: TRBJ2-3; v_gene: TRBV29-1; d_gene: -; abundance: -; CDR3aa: CSVETGRTDTQYF; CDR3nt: TGCAGCGTTGAGACAGGGAGGACAGATACGCAGTATTTT
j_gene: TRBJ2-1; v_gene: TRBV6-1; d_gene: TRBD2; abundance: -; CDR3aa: CASRASGVDYNEQFF; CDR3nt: TGTGCCAGCAGGGCCAGCGGGGTGGACTACAATGAGCAGTTCTTC
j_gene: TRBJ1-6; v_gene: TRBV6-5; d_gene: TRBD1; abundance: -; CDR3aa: CASSYGTESPLHF; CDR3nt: TGTGCCAGCAGTTACGGGACAGAGTCACCCCTCCACTTT
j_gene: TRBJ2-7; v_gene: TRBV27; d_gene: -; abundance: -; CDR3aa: CASSLGGRVSDEQYF; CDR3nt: TGTGCCAGCAGTTTGGGTGGCAGGGTGTCCGACGAGCAGTACTTC
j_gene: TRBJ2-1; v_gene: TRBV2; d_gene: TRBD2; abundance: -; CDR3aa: CASSEPRDGTHSGPTYNEQFF; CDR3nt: TGTGCCAGCAGTGAGCCCCGGGACGGGACCCATAGCGGGCCTACCTACAATGAGCAGTTCTTC
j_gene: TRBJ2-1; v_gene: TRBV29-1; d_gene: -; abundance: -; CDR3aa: CSGISSQGSRYNEQFF; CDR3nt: TGCAGCGGGATCTCGAGCCAGGGATCGCGGTACAATGAGCAGTTCTTC
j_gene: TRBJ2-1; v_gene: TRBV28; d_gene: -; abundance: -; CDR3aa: CASSNLAGYNEQFF; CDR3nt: TGTGCCAGCAGTAACCTAGCCGGATACAATGAGCAGTTCTTC
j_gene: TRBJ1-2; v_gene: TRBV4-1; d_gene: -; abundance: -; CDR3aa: CASSQVTESNYGYTF; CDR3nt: TGCGCCAGCAGCCAAGTAACAGAATCTAACTATGGCTACACCTTC
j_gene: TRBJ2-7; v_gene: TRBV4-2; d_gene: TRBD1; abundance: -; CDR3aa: CASSQNRGETYEQYF; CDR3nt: TGTGCCAGCAGCCAAAACAGGGGGGAGACCTACGAGCAGTACTTC
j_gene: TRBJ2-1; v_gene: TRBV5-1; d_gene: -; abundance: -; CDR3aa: CASAGVGLDEQFF; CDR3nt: TGCGCCAGCGCAGGGGTTGGTCTCGATGAGCAGTTCTTC
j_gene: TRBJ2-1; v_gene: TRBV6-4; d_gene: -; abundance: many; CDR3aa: CASSDSSNEQFF; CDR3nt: TGTGCCAGCAGTGACTCGAGTAATGAGCAGTTCTTC
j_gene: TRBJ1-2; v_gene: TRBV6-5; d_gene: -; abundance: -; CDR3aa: CASSSTGGMSYGYTF; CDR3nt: TGTGCCAGCAGCTCGACGGGGGGGATGAGCTATGGCTACACCTTC
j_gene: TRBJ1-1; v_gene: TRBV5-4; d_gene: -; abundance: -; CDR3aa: CASSTGYTEAFF; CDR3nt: TGTGCCAGCAGCACGGGTTACACTGAAGCTTTCTTT
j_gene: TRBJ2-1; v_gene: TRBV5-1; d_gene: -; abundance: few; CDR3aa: CASSLEEAAPYNEQFF; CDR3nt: TGCGCCAGCAGCTTGGAGGAAGCGGCCCCCTACAATGAGCAGTTCTTC
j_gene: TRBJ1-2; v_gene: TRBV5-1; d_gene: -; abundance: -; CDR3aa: CASSLEAAYGYTF; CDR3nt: TGCGCCAGCAGCTTGGAGGCGGCCTATGGCTACACCTTC
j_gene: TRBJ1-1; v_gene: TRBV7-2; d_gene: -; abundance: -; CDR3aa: CASSFGVLGTEAFF; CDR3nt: TGTGCCAGCAGCTTTGGCGTCCTTGGCACTGAAGCTTTCTTT
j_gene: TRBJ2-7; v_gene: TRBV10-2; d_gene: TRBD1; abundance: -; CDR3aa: CASSRTGPDEQYF; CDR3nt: TGCGCCAGCTCCAGGACAGGGCCCGACGAGCAGTACTTC
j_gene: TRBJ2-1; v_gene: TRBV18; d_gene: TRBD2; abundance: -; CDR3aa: CASSPEREGPQFF; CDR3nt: TGTGCCAGCTCACCAGAACGGGAGGGGCCGCAGTTCTTC
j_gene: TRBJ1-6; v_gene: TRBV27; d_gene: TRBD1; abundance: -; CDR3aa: CASSVTGGLGDSPLHF; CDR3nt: TGTGCCAGCAGTGTAACAGGGGGCCTCGGAGATTCACCCCTCCACTTT
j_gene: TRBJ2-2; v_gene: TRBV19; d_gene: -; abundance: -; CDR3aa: CASSIKSGSSYRTGELFF; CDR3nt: TGTGCCAGTAGTATAAAAAGCGGAAGCTCCTACCGAACCGGGGAGCTGTTTTTT
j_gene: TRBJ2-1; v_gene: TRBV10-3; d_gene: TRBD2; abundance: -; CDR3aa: CAISDLAGGPNEQFF; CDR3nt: TGTGCCATCAGTGATTTAGCGGGGGGGCCTAATGAGCAGTTCTTC
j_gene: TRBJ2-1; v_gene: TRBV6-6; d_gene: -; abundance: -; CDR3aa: CASSPDSGGNEQFF; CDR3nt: TGTGCCAGCAGTCCCGACAGTGGGGGAAATGAGCAGTTCTTC
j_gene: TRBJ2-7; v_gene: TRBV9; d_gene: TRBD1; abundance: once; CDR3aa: CASSPRTGSYEQYF; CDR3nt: TGTGCCAGCAGCCCAAGGACAGGATCCTACGAGCAGTACTTC
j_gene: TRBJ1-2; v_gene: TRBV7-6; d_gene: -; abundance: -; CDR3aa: CASSEGAPGQGYGYTF; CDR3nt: TGTGCCAGCAGCGAAGGGGCCCCAGGGCAGGGCTATGGCTACACCTTC
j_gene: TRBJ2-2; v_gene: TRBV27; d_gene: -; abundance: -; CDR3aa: CASSLLGGLGTGELFF; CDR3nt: TGTGCCAGCAGTTTATTAGGGGGGCTGGGGACCGGGGAGCTGTTTTTT
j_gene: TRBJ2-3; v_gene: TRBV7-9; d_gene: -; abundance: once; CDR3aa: CASSLGIEPPSTDTQYF; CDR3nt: TGTGCCAGCAGCTTAGGTATTGAGCCTCCTAGCACAGATACGCAGTATTTT
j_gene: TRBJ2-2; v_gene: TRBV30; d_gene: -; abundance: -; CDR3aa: CAFTGGTSNTGELFF; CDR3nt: TGTGCCTTCACCGGCGGCACCTCGAACACCGGGGAGCTGTTTTTT
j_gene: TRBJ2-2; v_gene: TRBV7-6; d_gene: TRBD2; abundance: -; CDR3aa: CASSSLAGGRHGELFF; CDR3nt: TGTGCCAGCAGCTCGCTAGCGGGGGGGCGACACGGGGAGCTGTTTTTT
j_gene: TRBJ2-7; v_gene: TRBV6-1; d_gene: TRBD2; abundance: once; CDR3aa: CASSASGLVYEQYF; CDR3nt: TGTGCCAGCAGCGCCTCCGGACTAGTCTACGAGCAGTACTTC
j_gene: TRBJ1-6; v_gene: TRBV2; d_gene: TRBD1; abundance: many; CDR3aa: CASSDGTGVSPLHF; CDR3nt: TGTGCCAGCAGCGATGGGACAGGGGTCTCACCCCTCCACTTT
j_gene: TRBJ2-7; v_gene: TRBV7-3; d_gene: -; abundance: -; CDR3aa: CASSLGQRDTPLEQYF; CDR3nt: TGTGCCAGCAGCTTAGGACAAAGAGACACTCCCTTAGAGCAGTACTTC
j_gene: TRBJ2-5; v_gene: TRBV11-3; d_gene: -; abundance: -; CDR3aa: CASSLSSSDETQYF; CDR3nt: TGTGCCAGCAGCTTAAGTTCAAGTGACGAGACCCAGTACTTC
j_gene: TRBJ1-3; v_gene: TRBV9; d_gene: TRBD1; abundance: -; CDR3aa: CASRGQTSGNTIYF; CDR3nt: TGTGCCAGCAGGGGACAGACCTCTGGAAACACCATATATTTT
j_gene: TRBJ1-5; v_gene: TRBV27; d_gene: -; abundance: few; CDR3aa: CASSVRDGQPQHF; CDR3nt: TGTGCCAGCAGTGTGCGGGACGGTCAGCCCCAGCATTTT
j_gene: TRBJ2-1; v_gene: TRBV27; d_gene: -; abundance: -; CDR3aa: CASSLSGGTYNEQFF; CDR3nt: TGTGCCAGCAGTTTAAGTGGGGGCACCTACAATGAGCAGTTCTTC
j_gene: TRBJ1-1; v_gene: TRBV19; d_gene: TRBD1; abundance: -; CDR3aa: CASSPRQGARTEAFF; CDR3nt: TGTGCCAGTAGTCCTCGACAGGGGGCGAGGACTGAAGCTTTCTTT
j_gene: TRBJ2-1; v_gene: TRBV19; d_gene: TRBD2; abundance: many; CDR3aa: CASSKTSGDYNEQFF; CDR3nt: TGTGCCAGTAGTAAGACTAGCGGGGATTACAATGAGCAGTTCTTC
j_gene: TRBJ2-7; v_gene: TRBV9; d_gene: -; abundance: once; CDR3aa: CASSVGDHEQYF; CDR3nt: TGTGCCAGCAGCGTTGGGGACCACGAGCAGTACTTC
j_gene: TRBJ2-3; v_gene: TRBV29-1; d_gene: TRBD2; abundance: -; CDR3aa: CSVEAGFTDTQYF; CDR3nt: TGCAGCGTCGAAGCGGGGTTCACAGATACGCAGTATTTT
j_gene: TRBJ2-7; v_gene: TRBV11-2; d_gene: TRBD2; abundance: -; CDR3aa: CASSLDRRGTSGSSYEQYF; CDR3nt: TGTGCCAGCAGCTTAGATAGAAGGGGGACTAGCGGGAGCTCCTACGAGCAGTACTTC
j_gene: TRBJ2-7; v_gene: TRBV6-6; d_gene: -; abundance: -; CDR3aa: CASSYSGTYEQYF; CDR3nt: TGTGCCAGCAGTTACTCGGGGACCTACGAGCAGTACTTC